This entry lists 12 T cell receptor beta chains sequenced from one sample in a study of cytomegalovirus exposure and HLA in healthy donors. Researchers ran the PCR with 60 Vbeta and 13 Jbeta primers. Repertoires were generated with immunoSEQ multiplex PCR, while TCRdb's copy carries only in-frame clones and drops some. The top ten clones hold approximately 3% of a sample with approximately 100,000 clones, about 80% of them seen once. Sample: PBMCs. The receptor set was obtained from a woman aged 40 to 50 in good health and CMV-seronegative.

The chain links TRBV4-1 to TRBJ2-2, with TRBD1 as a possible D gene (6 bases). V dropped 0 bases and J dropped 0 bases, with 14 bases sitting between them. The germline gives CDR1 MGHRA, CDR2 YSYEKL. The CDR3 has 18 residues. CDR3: CASSQDLMGAPNTGELFF. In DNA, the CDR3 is TGCGCCAGCAGCCAAGATCTGATGGGGGCCCCGAACACCGGGGAGCTGTTTTTT.

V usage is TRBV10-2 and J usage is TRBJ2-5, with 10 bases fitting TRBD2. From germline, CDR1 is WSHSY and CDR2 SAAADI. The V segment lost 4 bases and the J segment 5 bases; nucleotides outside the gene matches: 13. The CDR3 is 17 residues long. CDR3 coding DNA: TGCGCCAGCAGTGCATCGAGCGGGAGGGCCCGGGGGGAGACCCAGTACTTC. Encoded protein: CASSASSGRARGETQYF.

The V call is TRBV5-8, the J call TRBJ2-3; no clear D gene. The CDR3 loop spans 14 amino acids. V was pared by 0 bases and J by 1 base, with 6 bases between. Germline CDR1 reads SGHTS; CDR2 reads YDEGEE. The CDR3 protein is CASSLDEGTDTQYF. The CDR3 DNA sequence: TGTGCCAGCAGCTTGGACGAGGGCACAGATACGCAGTATTTT.

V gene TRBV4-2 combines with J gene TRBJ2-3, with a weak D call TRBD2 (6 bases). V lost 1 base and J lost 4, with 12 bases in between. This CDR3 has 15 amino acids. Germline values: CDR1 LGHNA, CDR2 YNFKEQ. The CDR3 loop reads CASSQAGPGADTQYF. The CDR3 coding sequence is TGTGCCAGCAGCCAAGCGGGACCGGGGGCAGATACGCAGTATTTT.

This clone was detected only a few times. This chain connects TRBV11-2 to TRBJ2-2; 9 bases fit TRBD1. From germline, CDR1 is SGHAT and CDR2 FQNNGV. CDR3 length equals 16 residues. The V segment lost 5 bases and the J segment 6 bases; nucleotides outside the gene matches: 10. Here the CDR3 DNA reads TGTGCCAGCAGCCCCGCGGGACAGGGAGGGGCCGGGGAGCTGTTTTTT. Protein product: CASSPAGQGGAGELFF.

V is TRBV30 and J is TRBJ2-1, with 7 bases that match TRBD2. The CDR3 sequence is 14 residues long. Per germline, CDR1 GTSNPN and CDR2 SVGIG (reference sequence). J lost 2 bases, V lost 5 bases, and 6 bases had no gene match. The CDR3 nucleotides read TGTGCCTGGGGGGAGGGGCCCCCCTACAATGAGCAGTTCTTC. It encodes CAWGEGPPYNEQFF.

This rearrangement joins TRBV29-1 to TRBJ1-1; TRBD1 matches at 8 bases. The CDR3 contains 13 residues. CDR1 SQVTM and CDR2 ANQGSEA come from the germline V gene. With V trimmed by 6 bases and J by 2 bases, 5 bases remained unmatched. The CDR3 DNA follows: TGCAGCGTCGTCGGACAGGGAAACACTGAAGCTTTCTTT. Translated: CSVVGQGNTEAFF.

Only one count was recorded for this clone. The chain's CDR3 is CASVDYAYEQYF. The CDR3 bases are TGTGCCAGCGTGGACTATGCCTACGAGCAGTACTTC. The chain links TRBV6-6 to TRBJ2-7; perhaps TRBD2 as D (6 bases). CDR3 length: 12 residues. V lost 8 bases and J lost 2, with 10 bases in between. In germline, CDR1 is MNHNY, CDR2 SVGAGI (reference sequence).

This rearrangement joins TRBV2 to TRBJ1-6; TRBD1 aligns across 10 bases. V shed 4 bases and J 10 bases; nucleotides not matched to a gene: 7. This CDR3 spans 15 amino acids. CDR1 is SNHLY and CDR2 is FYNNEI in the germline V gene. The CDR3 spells CASSGRTGGSSPLHF. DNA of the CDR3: TGTGCCAGCAGTGGAAGGACAGGGGGGAGCTCACCCCTCCACTTT.

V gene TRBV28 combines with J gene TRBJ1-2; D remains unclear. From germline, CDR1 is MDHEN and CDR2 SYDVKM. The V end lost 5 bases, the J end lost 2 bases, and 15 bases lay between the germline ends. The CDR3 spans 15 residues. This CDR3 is CASSPPATNNYGYTF. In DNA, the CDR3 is TGTGCCAGCAGTCCCCCCGCGACAAACAACTATGGCTACACCTTC.

This CDR3 reads CASSQAPRGDLNTGELFF. CDR3 DNA: TGCGCCAGCAGCCAAGCCCCCCGCGGGGACCTGAACACCGGGGAGCTGTTTTTT. The rearrangement links TRBV4-3 to TRBJ2-2, with D possibly being TRBD2 (6 bases). Trimming shortened V by 1 base and J by 1 base, and 16 bases separated the two germline ends. This CDR3 region has 18 residues. The germline V gene has CDR1 LGHNA and CDR2 YSLEER.

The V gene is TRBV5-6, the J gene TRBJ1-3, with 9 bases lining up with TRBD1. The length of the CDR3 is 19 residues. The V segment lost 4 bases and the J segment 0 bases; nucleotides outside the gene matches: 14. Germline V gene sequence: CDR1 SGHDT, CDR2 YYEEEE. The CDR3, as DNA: TGTGCCAGCAGCCATTTGACGGGACAGGGATTTTCCTCTGGAAACACCATATATTTT. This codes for CASSHLTGQGFSSGNTIYF.